This TCR beta chain was documented in a study of shared clonotypes between healthy human individuals. Study outcomes and limitations: Although depth was large, rarefaction showed that sequencing of the sorted subsets was incomplete. Roughly 5% of naive CD4 clonotypes were common to four donors.

Original methodology: For the immunoSEQ data, sequences were junction-only without quality scores, so filtering differed. This table comes from immunoSEQ multiplex PCR, and its TCRdb copy is limited to in-frame clones, with some not included. For V, J and clone size, that table is used; D and trimming come from the DNA. The table lists over 850,000 clones, 75% to 80% of them singletons. The CDR3 sequence is 14 residues long. V lost 2 bases to trimming and J lost 1 base, with 6 bases between them. Germline V gene lookup returns CDR1 KGHSH and CDR2 LQKENI. With regard to this clone: Its antigen is unknown. A far larger clone differs by one base, so this is likely a read error. Here the CDR3 omits its conserved ending phenylalanine or tryptophan, so a read error is the likely source.

The chain couples TRBV18 to TRBJ1-5; D is undetermined. The TCR was taken from a man aged 18 to 30 in good health. Some clones in this sample may be carry-over from other donors' samples. The sequencing input was memory CD4+ T cells from PBMCs. Subset meaning: CD45RA-negative fraction. CDR3 in DNA: TGTGCCAGCTCACCATCTTCGAGCAATCAGCCCCAGCATCTT. It specifies CASSPSSSNQPQHL.